The 31 T cell receptor beta chains reported below all come from one sample, sequenced in a study of control samples from healthy donors and cancer patients. Some clones are missing from TCRdb's copy, which holds only in-frame ones; the method was immunoSEQ multiplex PCR. The sample lists about 77,000 clones, almost 95% seen once, with approximately 6% in the top ten. Input material: blood. These receptors were taken from a woman aged 55-70 years in good health.

V and J are TRBV4-1 and TRBJ2-7; 9 bases map to TRBD1. Germline V gives CDR1 MGHRA, CDR2 YSYEKL. CDR3 length: 15 amino acids. J gave up 3 bases and V 4 bases, and 7 bases lay outside the gene matches. The CDR3 here is CASSRDRDRVYEQYF. As DNA, the CDR3 is TGCGCCAGCAGCCGAGACCGGGACAGGGTCTACGAGCAGTACTTC.

This chain connects TRBV2 to TRBJ2-2; 8 bases fit TRBD1. The germline gives CDR1 SNHLY, CDR2 FYNNEI. This CDR3 is 17 amino acids long. The ends lost 6 bases at V and 1 base at J; junction bases unmatched: 10. CDR3 sequence reads: CASSPAPGQGNTGELFF. In DNA form, the CDR3 reads TGTGCCAGCAGCCCGGCCCCTGGACAGGGGAACACCGGGGAGCTGTTTTTT.

The chain combines TRBV5-1 with TRBJ1-1, with D possibly matching TRBD1 (5 bases). The CDR3 extends over 15 amino acids. In germline, CDR1 is SGHRS, CDR2 YFSETQ. Trimming took off 0 bases at V and 3 bases at J, with 12 bases between the two ends. The chain's CDR3 is CASSLGGRGYTEAFF. CDR3 DNA sequence: TGCGCCAGCAGCTTGGGGGGGAGAGGATACACTGAAGCTTTCTTT. Supplemented by reference TRBV5-1 and TRBJ1-1, the full variable domain reads KAGVTQTPRYLIKTRGQQVTLSCSPISGHRSVSWYQQTPGQGLQFLFEYFSETQRNKGNFPGRFSGRQFSNSRSEMNVSTLELGDSALYLCASSLGGRGYTEAFFGQGTRLTVV.

The chain links TRBV24-1 to TRBJ1-2; tentatively, D is TRBD1 (5 bases). The CDR3 runs 13 residues. Germline CDR1 is KGHDR and CDR2 is SFDVKD. The ends were cut back, 6 bases at V and 10 bases at J, with 17 bases in the middle. In DNA, the CDR3 is TGTGCCACCAGTTCAGGGAATCGGGGGGTCTACACCTTC. Translated: CATSSGNRGVYTF.

This clone came up once. The chain carries TRBV6-5 and TRBJ2-2, with a tentative D call TRBD1 (5 bases). Trimming stripped 2 bases from V and 5 bases from J, with 6 bases between. The CDR3 sequence is 13 residues long. The germline gives CDR1 MNHEY, CDR2 SVGAGI. The DNA for the CDR3 is TGTGCCAGCAGTTACACAGGTACCGGGGAGCTGTTTTTT. It encodes CASSYTGTGELFF.

V is TRBV6-6 and J is TRBJ2-7; D is unclear. Trimming shortened V by 7 bases and J by 9 bases, and 34 bases separated the two germline ends. This CDR3 is 18 amino acids long. Germline lookup yields CDR1 MNHNY and CDR2 SVGAGI (reference sequence). CDR3 amino acids: CASTRRPPGGAIPHGQYF. The DNA of the CDR3 is TGTGCCAGCACTCGCAGACCTCCGGGTGGAGCAATCCCTCACGGGCAGTACTTC.

The rearrangement joins TRBV7-2 to TRBJ1-3, with TRBD1 as a possible D gene (6 bases). This CDR3 comprises 14 residues. The ends were cut back, 5 bases at V and 8 bases at J, with 16 bases in the middle. Germline CDR1 and CDR2: SGHTA and FQGNSA. CDR3 sequence reads: CASSPMGARDTIYF. Here the CDR3 DNA reads TGTGCCAGCAGCCCGATGGGGGCGCGGGACACCATATATTTT. Using reference TRBV7-2 and TRBJ1-3 for the parts outside the CDR3, the full variable domain is GAGVSQSPSNKVTEKGKDVELRCDPISGHTALYWYRQSLGQGLEFLIYFQGNSAPDKSGLPSDRFSAERTGGSVSTLTIQRTQQEDSAVYLCASSPMGARDTIYFGEGSWLTVV.

The chain combines TRBV19 with TRBJ2-1; 10 nucleotides align to TRBD2. The CDR3 is made up of 15 amino acids. CDR1 is LNHDA, CDR2 SQIVND, per germline (reference sequence). V lost 2 bases, J lost 7 bases, and 5 bases stayed unmatched. The CDR3 DNA reads TGTGCCAGTAGTATACCTAGCGGGGGATTAAATGAGCAGTTCTTC. Translation gives CASSIPSGGLNEQFF.

The chain couples TRBV29-1 to TRBJ2-1; 10 nucleotides agree with TRBD2. The V gene end was trimmed by 7 bases and the J gene end by 2 bases; junction bases not matched to a gene: 2. This CDR3 region has 13 residues. Looked up from germline, CDR1 is SQVTM and CDR2 is ANQGSEA. This chain's CDR3 is CSGLAGAYNEQFF. DNA for the CDR3: TGCAGCGGCCTAGCGGGGGCCTACAATGAGCAGTTCTTC.

This sequence joins TRBV5-4 and TRBJ2-5; D is undetermined. Per the germline V gene, CDR1 is SGHNT and CDR2 is YYREEE (reference sequence). The CDR3 totals 11 residues. Trimming cost V 4 bases and J 4 bases, with 5 bases left between them. The CDR3 DNA sequence: TGTGCCAGCAGCCCCGGAGAGACCCAGTACTTC. It yields the protein CASSPGETQYF. Based on the CDR3 plus reference TRBV5-4 and TRBJ2-5, the full variable domain is ETGVTQSPTHLIKTRGQQVTLRCSSQSGHNTVSWYQQALGQGPQFIFQYYREEENGRGNFPPRFSGLQFPNYSSELNVNALELDDSALYLCASSPGETQYFGPGTRLLVL.

The V call is TRBV4-1, the J call TRBJ1-4, with D possibly TRBD1 on 5 matching bases. Germline loops: CDR1 MGHRA, CDR2 YSYEKL. Trimming took off 5 bases at V and 8 bases at J, with 12 bases between the two ends. CDR3 size: 13 residues. CDR3 in amino acids: CASSVREYEKLFF. CDR3 in DNA: TGCGCCAGCAGCGTCAGGGAATACGAAAAACTGTTTTTT.

V is TRBV6-5 and J is TRBJ1-2; D is possibly TRBD1 (6 bases). Per germline, CDR1 MNHEY and CDR2 SVGAGI. V was shortened by 0 bases and J by 4 bases, with 9 bases between the two germline ends. This CDR3 contains 14 residues. This CDR3 is CASSYSQGRYGYTF. As DNA, the CDR3 is TGTGCCAGCAGTTACTCCCAGGGGCGCTATGGCTACACCTTC.

This clone was recorded once. The J gene is TRBJ2-2, the V gene TRBV10-1; weak D call: TRBD2 (6 bases). V was cut by 2 bases and J by 7 bases, with 11 bases left in between. The CDR3 is 14 amino acids. Per the germline V gene, CDR1 is WNHNN and CDR2 is SYGVQD (reference sequence). The CDR3 loop is CASSERRDFGELFF. In DNA, the CDR3 is TGCGCCAGCAGTGAGAGGAGGGACTTCGGGGAGCTGTTTTTT.

The rearrangement uses TRBV18 and TRBJ2-3; 10 bases match TRBD2. V was clipped by 5 bases and J by 3 bases; unmatched bases: 5. The CDR3 covers 15 residues. The germline CDR1 and CDR2 sequences are KGHSH and LQKENI. The CDR3 nucleotides are TGTGCCAGCTCATCTAGCGGGAGTAGAACAGATACGCAGTATTTT. Translation: CASSSSGSRTDTQYF. Complete variable domain (other parts from reference TRBV18 and TRBJ2-3): NAGVMQNPRHLVRRRGQEARLRCSPMKGHSHVYWYRQLPEEGLKFMVYLQKENIIDESGMPKERFSAEFPKEGPSILRIQQVVRGDSAAYFCASSSSGSRTDTQYFGPGTRLTVL.

The chain uses TRBV5-1 and TRBJ1-3, with D possibly matching TRBD1 (6 bases). CDR1 SGHRS and CDR2 YFSETQ come from the germline V gene. The CDR3 is 16 amino acids. V lost 3 bases and J 0 bases, leaving 13 bases between the germline ends. The CDR3 DNA follows: TGCGCCAGCAGCTCCAAGACAGGTCGCTCTGGAAACACCATATATTTT. It encodes CASSSKTGRSGNTIYF.

The chain joins TRBV6-4 to TRBJ1-1, with TRBD1 matching over 12 bases. V shed 8 bases and J 8 bases; nucleotides not matched to a gene: 9. The CDR3 is made up of 14 amino acids. The V gene's germline CDR1 is MRHNA and CDR2 SNTAGT. This chain's CDR3 is CASSKGQGATEAFF. The CDR3 coding sequence is TGTGCCAGCTCAAAGGGACAGGGGGCAACAGAAGCTTTCTTT.

The chain carries TRBV24-1 and TRBJ2-1, with 10 nucleotides matching TRBD2. Per germline, CDR1 KGHDR and CDR2 SFDVKD. J was trimmed by 4 bases and V by 4 bases; bases with no gene match: 9. The CDR3 consists of 17 residues. CDR3 bases: TGTGCCACCAGTGACGGTAGACCGGGACTAGCGTACAATGAGCAGTTCTTC. This translates into CATSDGRPGLAYNEQFF.

The chain has TRBV7-9 and TRBJ1-3; D is ambiguous. The V gene's germline CDR1 is SEHNR and CDR2 FQNEAQ (reference sequence). The ends were cut back, 6 bases at V and 0 bases at J, with 6 bases in the middle. The CDR3 sequence is 13 residues long. The CDR3 here is CASRSSSGNTIYF. CDR3 in DNA: TGTGCCAGCAGGTCAAGCTCTGGAAACACCATATATTTT.

The V and J genes are TRBV4-3 and TRBJ2-3; 9 bases line up with TRBD2. The CDR3 has 16 residues. V was clipped by 1 base and J by 3 bases; unmatched bases: 5. Germline CDR1 reads LGHNA; CDR2 reads YSLEER. CDR3 sequence: CASSQAVAGGTDTQYF. The CDR3 DNA is TGCGCCAGCAGCCAAGCCGTTGCGGGAGGGACAGATACGCAGTATTTT.

The chain couples TRBV19 to TRBJ1-2; D gene unclear. Germline-derived CDR1 and CDR2 are LNHDA and SQIVND (reference sequence). The CDR3 consists of 11 residues. V was clipped by 8 bases and J by 2 bases, with 6 bases between them. The CDR3: CASSRNYGYTF. The CDR3 DNA is TGTGCCAGTTCGAGGAACTATGGCTACACCTTC.

The chain couples TRBV19 to TRBJ1-2; weak D call: TRBD1 (5 bases). This CDR3 has 11 residues. In germline, CDR1 is LNHDA, CDR2 SQIVND (reference sequence). The germline V and J ends were trimmed by 9 bases and 4 bases, with 9 bases remaining between them. CDR3 nucleotides: TGTGCCAGCAGGGATTTCTATGGCTACACCTTC. It specifies CASRDFYGYTF.

The chain links TRBV6-5 to TRBJ2-3, with 7 bases fitting TRBD1. The V and J ends lost 8 bases and 6 bases, in that order; junction bases with no gene match: 11. This CDR3 spans 14 amino acids. In germline, CDR1 is MNHEY, CDR2 SVGAGI. The CDR3 DNA is TGTGCCAGCTCATCGGACCAGGGGGACGATACGCAGTATTTT. It encodes CASSSDQGDDTQYF.

The chain employs TRBV27 and TRBJ1-5, with D perhaps matching TRBD1 (6 bases). The CDR3 extends over 14 amino acids. The V end lost 2 bases, the J end lost 6 bases, and 11 bases lay between the germline ends. The V gene's germline CDR1 is MNHEY and CDR2 SMNVEV (reference sequence). The CDR3 bases are TGTGCCAGCAGTTTAGGCAGGGGCAGTCAGCCCCAGCATTTT. It translates to CASSLGRGSQPQHF.

There are a few counts of this clone. The chain carries TRBV6-5 and TRBJ1-5; the D gene is possibly TRBD1 (5 bases). The CDR3 is 15 amino acids. With 6 bases removed from V and 4 bases from J, the gap between germline ends came to 16 bases. Germline V lookup: CDR1 MNHEY, CDR2 SVGAGI. The chain's CDR3 is CASSSHRDLNQPQHF. The DNA of the CDR3 is TGTGCCAGCAGCTCACACCGGGACTTAAATCAGCCCCAGCATTTT.

The V call is TRBV15, the J call TRBJ2-7, with a possible D match to TRBD2 (6 bases). Germline CDR1 is LNHNV and CDR2 is YYDKDF (reference sequence). Trimming shortened V by 5 bases and J by 0 bases, and 14 bases separated the two germline ends. CDR3 length: 15 residues. The CDR3 bases are TGTGCCACCAGCCCACGGGAGCCCCACTCCTACGAGCAGTACTTC. Translating gives CATSPREPHSYEQYF.

The V and J genes are TRBV5-1 and TRBJ2-4; D is unresolved. This CDR3 has 14 amino acids. V shed 2 bases and J shed 0 bases, with 6 bases lying between them. The germline CDR1 and CDR2 sequences are SGHRS and YFSETQ. The CDR3 bases are TGCGCCAGCAGCTTAAGGACAGCCAAAAACATTCAGTACTTC. Protein sequence: CASSLRTAKNIQYF.

As for this clone: One end of the junction is discordant with germline, which a read error may explain. CDR3 protein: CASSLQQGGFVF. The CDR3 DNA reads as TGTGCCAGCAGCTTACAACAGGGCGGGTTTGTTTTT. The chain recombines TRBV11-2 with TRBJ2-3, with D tentatively TRBD1 (6 bases). This CDR3 region has 12 residues. Germline V CDR1 and CDR2: SGHAT, FQNNGV.

The chain uses TRBV7-8 and TRBJ2-7, with 7 bases fitting TRBD1. After removal of 4 bases from V and 4 bases from J, the junction contained 10 bases not matched to a gene. The CDR3 loop spans 15 amino acids. Per the germline V gene, CDR1 is SGHVS and CDR2 is FQNEAQ. This chain's CDR3 is CASSSQLTGSYEQYF. CDR3 nucleotides: TGTGCCAGCAGCTCACAGTTGACAGGGAGTTACGAGCAGTACTTC.

The genes are TRBV18 and TRBJ2-1, with 12 bases aligning to TRBD2. Germline CDR1 reads KGHSH; CDR2 reads LQKENI. The junction had 4 bases not matched to a gene; V was cut back by 4 bases and J by 0 bases. CDR3 length equals 17 residues. The CDR3 loop reads CASSQLTSGSSYNEQFF. As DNA, the CDR3 is TGTGCCAGCTCACAGCTGACTAGCGGGAGCTCCTACAATGAGCAGTTCTTC.

J is TRBJ1-4 and V is TRBV6-5; D perhaps matches TRBD1 (5 bases). The CDR3 totals 16 residues. V was shortened by 3 bases and J by 1 base, with 12 bases between the two germline ends. The germline V gene has CDR1 MNHEY and CDR2 SVGAGI. The CDR3 here is CASSYDRQGTNEKLFF. CDR3 sequence (DNA): TGTGCCAGCAGTTATGATCGCCAGGGAACTAATGAAAAACTGTTTTTT.

This clone has only one observation. The J gene is TRBJ1-6, the V gene TRBV7-8; 7 nucleotides agree with TRBD1. Germline V CDR1 and CDR2: SGHVS, FQNEAQ. Losses at the gene ends were 1 base for V and 7 bases for J; bases not matched to a gene: 4. The CDR3 is 15 residues long. The CDR3 here is CASSLVDRANSPLHF. As DNA, the CDR3 is TGTGCCAGCAGCTTAGTAGACAGGGCGAATTCACCCCTCCACTTT. The entire variable domain, with the rest obtained from reference TRBV7-8 and TRBJ1-6, is as follows: GAGVSQSPRYKVAKRGQDVALRCDPISGHVSLFWYQQALGQGPEFLTYFQNEAQLDKSGLPSDRFFAERPEGSVSTLKIQRTQQEDSAVYLCASSLVDRANSPLHFGNGTRLTVT.